This T cell receptor (beta chain) was retrieved from a study of post-analysis software for immune sequencing data. General observations from the study: Roughly five TRBV segments appeared more often in patients than in controls, and TRBV5-6, TRBV5-1 and TRBV20-1 were among these.

This clonotype has a handful of counts. The antigen is not known. The germline V and J ends were trimmed by 0 bases and 0 bases, with 19 bases remaining between them. Germline V gene data show CDR1 as SGHRS and CDR2 as YFSETQ. CDR3 length: 19 amino acids. TCR beta cDNA libraries included unique molecular identifiers. TCRdb independently ran MiXCR on the PCR reads; one entry per CDR3 protein. The sample carries 430,000 or so distinct CDR3 sequences, about 39% recorded once. Specimen: blood. The clonotype originates from a girl aged 2 to 10 with multiple sclerosis. V and J are TRBV5-1 and TRBJ2-4, with D perhaps TRBD1 or TRBD2 (6 bases each). The CDR3 DNA sequence: TGCGCCAGCAGCTTGGACTCGGGATACCGGGGGCGAGCCAAAAACATTCAGTACTTC. It specifies CASSLDSGYRGRAKNIQYF.